This entry lists 5 T cell receptor beta chains sequenced from one sample in a study of cytomegalovirus exposure and HLA in healthy donors. PCR involved 60 Vbeta and 13 Jbeta primers. The method was immunoSEQ multiplex PCR; TCRdb's version includes in-frame clones alone and lacks a portion of them. This sample carries around 44,000 clones, with about 6% going to the ten biggest clones. The sample taken for sequencing was PBMCs. The receptors were gathered from a male donor in good health and CMV-seropositive.

The chain combines TRBV10-3 with TRBJ2-7; 7 nucleotides match TRBD1. The germline gives CDR1 ENHRY, CDR2 SYGVKD. The CDR3 length is 16 residues. V lost 7 bases, J lost 0 bases, and 12 bases stayed unmatched. CDR3 nucleotides: TGTGCCATCAATCACCATTCAGGGGGAGACTCCTACGAGCAGTACTTC. Amino acids: CAINHHSGGDSYEQYF.

Turning to this clone: One junction end disagrees with the germline gene, perhaps due to a read error. Other DNA sequences within the sample encode an identical CDR3. This chain links TRBV6-6 with TRBJ1-1, with a weak D call TRBD1 (5 bases). The V gene's germline CDR1 is MNHNY and CDR2 SVGAGI (reference sequence). The CDR3 sequence is 15 residues long. CDR3 sequence (DNA): TGTGCCAGCAGTCAGGTCGGGGGGGGAAACACTGAGGCTTTCTTT. Its protein is CASSQVGGGNTEAFF.

The rearrangement joins TRBV5-4 to TRBJ2-7; TRBD2 matches at 15 bases. Germline V CDR1 and CDR2: SGHNT, YYREEE (reference sequence). V lost 3 bases, J lost 6 bases, and 10 bases stayed unmatched. The CDR3 runs 17 residues. The CDR3 spells CASSSWTSGGALSEQYF. The CDR3 DNA reads TGTGCCAGCAGCTCCTGGACTAGCGGGGGGGCCTTGAGCGAGCAGTACTTC.

V is TRBV7-9 and J is TRBJ2-3; 8 bases fit TRBD2. V trimming: 7 bases; J trimming: 0 bases; junction bases outside the gene matches: 12. The germline gives CDR1 SEHNR, CDR2 FQNEAQ (reference sequence). The CDR3 loop spans 17 amino acids. The CDR3 nucleotides are TGTGCCAGCAATCAGCCAGCGGGGGTGGGTAGCACAGATACGCAGTATTTT. Its translation is CASNQPAGVGSTDTQYF.

The V call is TRBV5-1, the J call TRBJ2-7; D possibly corresponds to TRBD2 (5 bases). This CDR3 spans 13 amino acids. Germline V gene data show CDR1 as SGHRS and CDR2 as YFSETQ. V was trimmed by 0 bases and J by 2 bases, leaving 6 bases between them. For the CDR3, the DNA is TGCGCCAGCAGCTTGGGACTAACCTACGAGCAGTACTTC. Encoded protein: CASSLGLTYEQYF.